The clone carrying this T cell receptor beta chain was seen a handful of times. As yet, its antigen is unknown. This sample is part of a study of PD-1 blockade in mismatch repair-deficient tumors. Stated time point: roughly ten-day in vitro stimulation with candidate neoantigen peptide 5. TCRs were sequenced from a few patients responding to pembrolizumab. Study-wide results and limits: Tumor-resident clones, often undetectable pretreatment in blood, expanded then contracted after pembrolizumab.

Produced via immunoSEQ multiplex PCR; TCRdb's table is partial and in-frame only. The data contain approximately 15,000 clones, 70% to 85% of them singletons. This sample comprised cells cultured in vitro, obtained from a patient treated with pembrolizumab. The source is an adult with mismatch repair-deficient cancer.

CDR3 in DNA: TGCGCCAGCAGCCCGGGACAGGGGAACTTCGACGAGCAGTACTTC. Translation gives CASSPGQGNFDEQYF. The chain carries TRBV5-1 and TRBJ2-7; 10 bases match TRBD1. CDR1 and CDR2 from the germline V gene are SGHRS and YFSETQ. The CDR3 sequence is 15 residues long. V trimming: 4 bases; J trimming: 5 bases; junction bases outside the gene matches: 9.